The T cell receptor (beta chain) described here comes from a study of cytomegalovirus exposure and HLA in healthy donors. Study context: Unique TCR beta sequences numbering about 100 million came from 150 million to 200 million T cells in an earlier analysis.

The V gene end was trimmed by 3 bases and the J gene end by 0 bases; junction bases not matched to a gene: 15. The CDR3 sequence is 19 residues long. Germline CDR1 is SGDLS and CDR2 is YYNGEE. Points on this clone: No antigen is known for it.

It was with 60 Vbeta and 13 Jbeta primers that the PCR ran. Sequencing used immunoSEQ multiplex PCR; TCRdb keeps in-frame clones, though not all of them. The sample holds about 140,000 clones, roughly 80% seen once. Study-level findings and limits: The study flagged about 150 TCR beta chains as cytomegalovirus-associated. An assumption of roughly uniform sequencing depth across donors underlay the presence/absence analyses. A later examination showed that TCR association rates differed by HLA locus, with DRB1 most and HLA-C fewest.

The chain recombines TRBV9 with TRBJ2-5; TRBD2 aligns across 9 bases. The sequenced sample consisted of PBMCs. The receptor comes from a woman between 40 and 50 years old in good health and CMV-seropositive. In DNA form, the CDR3 reads TGTGCCAGCAGCGCGAGCGTTGGCAGCGGGGGGTCGTACCAAGAGACCCAGTACTTC. It specifies CASSASVGSGGSYQETQYF.